This TCR beta chain was sequenced in a study of T cell clusters in autoimmune cytopenias. The study's findings and limits: Healthy donors had roughly 3.2-fold more exclusive TRB clusters than active autoimmune hepatitis patients.

Approximately 36,000 genome equivalents of blood DNA were amplified for TRB. Its frequency marks this clonotype as medium-sized. Its antigen is still unknown. The CDR3 has 14 amino acids. In germline, CDR1 is MNHNS, CDR2 SASEGT. Multiplex touch-down PCR amplified TRB using TRB-A and TRB-B pools in one tube. TCRdb reprocessed the multiplex PCR reads; each CDR3 protein has one entry and no DNA is given. The sample table sets out 2,500 to 3,000 distinct CDR3 sequences. The receptor's source is a human donor with an autoimmune cytopenia or autoimmune hepatitis (not recorded which). Input material: peripheral blood. This chain links TRBV6-1 with TRBJ2-5; TCRdb's D call of TRBD2 is untestable without DNA. CDR3 sequence reads: CASSKGLVQETQYF.